A selection of T cell receptor beta chains follows, all from one sample in a study of response to subunit inactivated influenza vaccine. TCRdb analysed the RT-PCR reads with MiXCR anew, one entry per CDR3 protein. The sample holds about 310,000 distinct CDR3 sequences, over 20% seen once. Sequenced here: PBMCs from blood, sampled 21 months after vaccination. Receptors were obtained from a man between 45 and 75 years old who received an inactivated influenza vaccine. The CDR3 runs from the conserved cysteine through the conserved F or W. The D gene is left open where the match is weak. Expanded clones get a size class; other rows say once, few or many, or leave the size out.

J,size,V,D,CDR3,DNA
TRBJ2-3,few,TRBV12-3/TRBV12-4,TRBD1,CASSLDRTTDTQYF,TGTGCCAGCAGTTTGGACAGGACGACGGATACGCAGTATTTT
TRBJ2-3,few,TRBV6-5,-,CASSYKGGTGNTQYF,TGTGCCAGCAGTTACAAGGGGGGCACTGGCAATACGCAGTATTTT
TRBJ1-2,few,TRBV6-5,TRBD1,CASRTGDGYTF,TGTGCCAGCAGGACAGGGGATGGCTACACCTTC
TRBJ1-1,few,TRBV4-3,-,CASSPGLGEAFF,TGCGCCAGCAGCCCCGGGCTGGGTGAAGCTTTCTTT
TRBJ2-5,-,TRBV24-1,TRBD1,CATSDSLGTGKETQYF,TGTGCCACCAGTGATTCCCTCGGGACAGGGAAAGAGACCCAGTACTTC
TRBJ1-2,few,TRBV20-1,-,CSAGGSYGYTF,TGCAGTGCTGGCGGATCCTATGGCTACACCTTC
TRBJ2-7,few,TRBV21-1,-,CASTNRIMVTAQGYEQYF,TGTGCCAGCACCAATAGGATTATGGTGACTGCCCAAGGCTACGAGCAGTACTTC
TRBJ1-5,-,TRBV7-2,-,CASSYRDTDQPQHF,TGTGCCAGCAGCTACCGGGACACCGATCAGCCCCAGCATTTT
TRBJ1-3,few,TRBV12-3/TRBV12-4,-,CASSLYRGSSGNTIYF,TGTGCCAGCAGTCTTTACCGGGGGTCCTCTGGAAACACCATATATTTT
TRBJ1-4,-,TRBV4-3,-,CASSQDLDEKLFF,TGCGCCAGCAGCCAAGACCTAGATGAAAAACTGTTTTTT
TRBJ2-1,-,TRBV28,-,CASTPTGYTTRRAYNEQFF,TGTGCCAGCACCCCCACGGGTTACACGACCCGGCGAGCCTACAATGAGCAGTTCTTC
TRBJ1-2,-,TRBV12-3/TRBV12-4,TRBD1,CASSHTTGVDYGYTF,TGTGCCAGCAGCCATACGACAGGGGTCGACTATGGCTACACCTTC
TRBJ1-2,-,TRBV7-8,-,CASSPIGDNYGYTF,TGTGCCAGCAGCCCTATCGGTGATAACTATGGCTACACCTTC
TRBJ2-1,few,TRBV4-3,TRBD2,CASSWRLSGTYNEQFF,TGCGCCAGCAGCTGGCGACTTAGCGGGACCTACAATGAGCAGTTCTTC
TRBJ1-1,many,TRBV7-2,-,CASSLSRRAANTEAFF,TGTGCCAGCAGCTTATCAAGGAGGGCTGCGAACACTGAAGCTTTCTTT
TRBJ1-2,-,TRBV28,-,CASSSTVYGYTF,TGTGCCAGCAGTTCGACAGTCTATGGCTACACCTTC
TRBJ2-7,-,TRBV6-2/TRBV6-3,TRBD1,CASSYHQDRGDYEQYF,TGTGCCAGCAGTTACCACCAGGACAGGGGGGATTACGAGCAGTACTTC
TRBJ2-7,-,TRBV6-2/TRBV6-3,TRBD2,CASSSFRTSGSYEQYF,TGTGCCAGCAGTTCTTTCCGGACTAGCGGGAGCTACGAGCAGTACTTC
TRBJ1-5,-,TRBV15,-,CATSRAQGGQGVQPQHF,TGTGCCACCAGCAGAGCTCAGGGAGGGCAGGGTGTTCAGCCCCAGCATTTT
TRBJ1-5,many,TRBV7-7,TRBD1,CASSLLLGGRNQPQHF,TGTGCTAGCAGCTTGTTGTTAGGGGGCCGAAATCAGCCCCAGCATTTT
TRBJ1-4,-,TRBV9,-,CASSVVGEKLFF,TGTGCCAGCAGCGTAGTAGGTGAAAAACTGTTTTTT
TRBJ1-4,many,TRBV28,-,CASSPNRGGGEKLFF,TGTGCCAGCAGTCCAAACCGGGGAGGAGGAGAAAAACTGTTTTTT
TRBJ1-1,-,TRBV2,-,CASSERSFTEAFF,TGTGCCAGCAGTGAACGGAGCTTCACTGAAGCTTTCTTT
TRBJ1-6,few,TRBV4-1,-,CASSQDVWVGNSPLHF,TGCGCCAGCAGCCAAGACGTCTGGGTTGGGAATTCACCCCTCCACTTT
TRBJ2-7,-,TRBV7-2,-,CASSLEGGFYEQYF,TGTGCCAGCAGCTTAGAGGGGGGCTTCTACGAGCAGTACTTC
TRBJ2-2,-,TRBV29-1,-,CSAGHGGTGELFF,TGCAGCGCTGGACACGGTGGCACCGGGGAGCTGTTTTTT
TRBJ2-7,few,TRBV20-1,-,CSALKEGKFYEQYF,TGCAGTGCCCTTAAGGAGGGAAAGTTCTACGAGCAGTACTTC
TRBJ2-7,many,TRBV29-1,-,CSVARDSHYEQYF,TGCAGCGTTGCTCGGGACTCCCACTACGAGCAGTACTTC
TRBJ2-7,-,TRBV15,-,CATSQSYEQYF,TGTGCCACCAGTCAAAGCTACGAGCAGTACTTC
TRBJ1-1,-,TRBV5-1,-,CASSLDGTAGEAFF,TGCGCCAGCAGCTTGGACGGGACGGCGGGCGAAGCTTTCTTT
TRBJ1-5,-,TRBV6-5,TRBD1,CASSNSQGATFGNQPQHF,TGTGCCAGCAGCAACTCGCAGGGGGCAACTTTCGGCAATCAGCCCCAGCATTTT
TRBJ1-2,-,TRBV12-3/TRBV12-4,-,CASSLRSFGPLEGGYTF,TGTGCCAGCAGTTTAAGGTCCTTTGGTCCCCTAGAGGGTGGCTACACCTTC
TRBJ1-2,-,TRBV7-2,TRBD1,CASSFDRGHYGYTF,TGTGCCAGCAGCTTCGACAGGGGGCACTATGGCTACACCTTC
TRBJ1-3,-,TRBV3-1,TRBD1,CASSQTGGSGNTIYF,TGTGCCAGCAGCCAAACAGGGGGCAGTGGAAACACCATATATTTT
TRBJ2-7,-,TRBV2,TRBD2,CASSEVQTSGRYEQYF,TGTGCCAGCAGTGAGGTGCAGACTAGCGGGAGATACGAGCAGTACTTC
TRBJ1-2,few,TRBV20-1,TRBD1,CSASLDWTGPNYGYTF,TGCAGTGCTAGTCTAGATTGGACAGGCCCTAACTATGGCTACACCTTC
TRBJ1-5,many,TRBV12-3/TRBV12-4,-,CASSWTDNQPQHF,TGTGCCAGCAGTTGGACAGACAATCAGCCCCAGCATTTT
TRBJ2-6,-,TRBV30,-,CAWSLSLGVLTF,TGTGCCTGGAGTCTTTCCCTCGGCGTCCTGACTTTC
TRBJ2-7,few,TRBV28,TRBD1,CASSYRTGRYEQYF,TGTGCCAGCAGTTACCGGACAGGGAGGTACGAGCAGTACTTC
TRBJ2-3,-,TRBV5-1,-,CASSLSSRGRFADTQYF,TGCGCCAGCAGCTTGTCATCCAGGGGGAGGTTTGCAGATACGCAGTATTTT
TRBJ1-1,-,TRBV20-1,-,CSARDQRGGTEAFF,TGCAGTGCTAGAGATCAGAGAGGGGGGACTGAAGCTTTCTTT
TRBJ2-3,-,TRBV7-2,-,CASSPQQGILTDTQYF,TGTGCCAGCAGCCCACAGCAGGGCATCCTCACAGATACGCAGTATTTT
TRBJ2-3,few,TRBV2,-,CASTQDSVSTDTQYF,TGTGCCAGCACCCAGGACAGTGTTAGCACAGATACGCAGTATTTT
TRBJ1-1,few,TRBV10-3,-,CAISRTENTEAFF,TGTGCCATCAGCAGGACAGAGAACACTGAAGCTTTCTTT
TRBJ2-1,few,TRBV7-2,-,CASSLASGEQFF,TGTGCCAGCAGCTTAGCTTCCGGTGAGCAGTTCTTC
TRBJ2-1,-,TRBV7-7,TRBD2,CASSLTSVDEQFF,TGTGCCAGCAGCTTAACTAGCGTGGATGAGCAGTTCTTC
TRBJ2-2,few,TRBV5-1,-,CASSLGKGTGELFF,TGCGCCAGCAGCTTGGGGAAAGGCACCGGGGAGCTGTTTTTT
TRBJ2-2,-,TRBV30,-,CAWSVKGSNGELFF,TGTGCCTGGAGTGTGAAGGGGTCGAACGGGGAGCTGTTTTTT
TRBJ2-3,-,TRBV12-3/TRBV12-4,TRBD2,CASSSGTSGTTTSTDTQYF,TGTGCCAGCAGTTCTGGGACTAGCGGAACTACGACTAGCACAGATACGCAGTATTTT
TRBJ2-3,few,TRBV28,-,CASSFEAASTDTQYF,TGTGCCAGCAGTTTTGAGGCGGCTAGCACAGATACGCAGTATTTT
TRBJ1-5,few,TRBV6-2/TRBV6-3,-,CASTLDRLSNQPQHF,TGTGCCAGCACTCTGGACAGACTAAGCAATCAGCCCCAGCATTTT
TRBJ1-4,-,TRBV20-1,-,CSARAGGQHEKLFF,TGCAGTGCTAGAGCCGGCGGGCAGCATGAAAAACTGTTTTTT
TRBJ2-3,few,TRBV5-5,-,CASSLMSGSTDTQYF,TGTGCCAGCAGCTTGATGTCGGGGAGCACAGATACGCAGTATTTT
TRBJ1-5,-,TRBV23-1,-,CASSQSSRGVRQPQHF,TGCGCCAGCAGTCAATCCTCCAGGGGCGTCAGGCAGCCCCAGCATTTT
TRBJ1-3,-,TRBV4-2,-,CASSQVEGPGNTIYF,TGTGCCAGCAGCCAAGTCGAAGGCCCTGGAAACACCATATATTTT
TRBJ1-2,-,TRBV7-2,-,CASSLDHGNDIYTF,TGTGCCAGCAGCTTAGATCATGGGAATGACATCTACACCTTC
TRBJ2-1,-,TRBV29-1,TRBD1,CSVEYRDRDGEQFF,TGCAGCGTTGAGTATCGGGACAGGGATGGTGAGCAGTTCTTC